One and the same sample provided the 26 T cell receptor beta chains below, sequenced in a study of shared clonotypes between healthy human individuals. Sequencing was performed with immunoSEQ multiplex PCR; in TCRdb, only in-frame clones are kept and a portion is missing. The sample shows approximately 2.4 million clones, about 94% of them seen only once. The specimen sequenced was naive CD4+ T cells sorted from blood. The subset was: CD45RA+ positively selected. The receptors were sampled from a man between 18 and 29 years old in good health.

The chain is built from TRBV5-1 and TRBJ2-2; D remains unclear. CDR1 is SGHRS, CDR2 YFSETQ, per germline. The CDR3 sequence is 13 residues long. Trimming stripped 7 bases from V and 4 bases from J, with 11 bases between. CDR3 in amino acids: CASRRVLTGELFF. The CDR3, as DNA: TGCGCCAGCCGACGGGTACTCACCGGGGAGCTGTTTTTT.

This chain joins TRBV29-1 and TRBJ1-5; D remains ambiguous. Trimming removed 2 bases at V and 7 bases at J, with 21 bases between. The germline V gene has CDR1 SQVTM and CDR2 ANQGSEA. This CDR3 contains 16 residues. In DNA, the CDR3 is TGCAGCGTTGAAAATCCGATTATCGGGGTCGGCCAGCCCCAGCATTTT. Protein product: CSVENPIIGVGQPQHF.

The J gene is TRBJ2-3, the V gene TRBV7-2, with TRBD2 matching over 7 bases. CDR1 and CDR2 (germline): SGHTA, FQGNSA. The CDR3 covers 15 residues. Germline trimming cut 6 bases from V and 4 bases from J; bases unmatched to any gene: 10. Here the CDR3 reads CASRPPGTNPDTQYF. The CDR3 DNA is TGTGCCAGCAGGCCCCCCGGGACTAATCCAGATACGCAGTATTTT.

CDR3 sequence: CASNNQGPGNTIYF. In DNA, the CDR3 is TGTGCCAGCAACAATCAGGGTCCTGGAAACACCATATATTTT. The V gene is TRBV11-2, the J gene TRBJ1-3; D possibly corresponds to TRBD1 (5 bases). CDR1 is SGHAT and CDR2 is FQNNGV in the germline V gene. This CDR3 spans 14 amino acids. Trimming shortened V by 7 bases and J by 2 bases, and 12 bases separated the two germline ends.

This chain joins TRBV9 and TRBJ1-4; 7 bases are a match to TRBD1. CDR1 SGDLS and CDR2 YYNGEE come from the germline V gene. V was clipped by 5 bases and J by 0 bases; unmatched bases: 4. This CDR3 spans 15 amino acids. The DNA for the CDR3 is TGTGCCAGCAGTACGCAGGGGGCAACTAATGAAAAACTGTTTTTT. It is translated as CASSTQGATNEKLFF. The full variable domain, completed using reference TRBV9 and TRBJ1-4, is DSGVTQTPKHLITATGQRVTLRCSPRSGDLSVYWYQQSLDQGLQFLIQYYNGEERAKGNILERFSAQQFPDLHSELNLSSLELGDSALYFCASSTQGATNEKLFFGSGTQLSVL.

The chain carries TRBV6-1 and TRBJ1-2; a possible D gene is TRBD1 (6 bases). Looked up from germline, CDR1 is MNHNS and CDR2 is SASEGT. Trimming took 1 base from V and 6 from J, leaving 15 bases between them. CDR3 size: 15 residues. CDR3 in amino acids: CASSEVYRTEDGYTF. CDR3 bases: TGTGCCAGCAGTGAAGTCTACAGGACAGAAGATGGCTACACCTTC.

The chain joins TRBV14 to TRBJ1-1; D is undetermined. CDR1 and CDR2 from the germline V gene are SGHDN and FVKESK. Trimming took 0 bases from V and 5 from J, leaving 7 bases between them. The CDR3 is 13 amino acids. The CDR3 sequence: CASSQERRTEAFF. The CDR3 region has the DNA TGTGCCAGCAGCCAAGAAAGGAGGACTGAAGCTTTCTTT.

This clone showed up just once. The chain couples TRBV6-5 to TRBJ1-3, with D unclear. The CDR3 extends over 15 amino acids. Germline-derived CDR1 and CDR2 are MNHEY and SVGAGI. V was shortened by 7 bases and J by 4 bases, with 17 bases between the two germline ends. The CDR3 sequence: CASTDSGVFGNTIYF. The CDR3 DNA reads TGTGCCAGCACCGACTCCGGGGTATTCGGAAACACCATATATTTT.

V and J are TRBV5-6 and TRBJ1-1; D uncertain. V shed 4 bases and J shed 0 bases, with 13 bases lying between them. This CDR3 contains 15 residues. Germline V gives CDR1 SGHDT, CDR2 YYEEEE. The chain's CDR3 is CASSVRGPMNTEAFF. CDR3 DNA: TGTGCCAGCAGCGTACGGGGTCCCATGAACACTGAAGCTTTCTTT.

This clone was seen once. The CDR3 loop is CASSPRDFTDTQYF. The CDR3 nucleotides read TGTGCCAGCAGCCCCCGGGACTTCACAGATACGCAGTATTTT. The V gene is TRBV14, the J gene TRBJ2-3; weak D call: TRBD2 (6 bases). Germline values: CDR1 SGHDN, CDR2 FVKESK. V was clipped by 4 bases and J by 2 bases, with 10 bases between them. This CDR3 has 14 amino acids.

V and J are TRBV7-9 and TRBJ2-4, with unresolved D. Trimming pared 2 bases from V and 3 bases from J, leaving 14 bases between. This CDR3 contains 16 residues. Germline V gene sequence: CDR1 SEHNR, CDR2 FQNEAQ (reference sequence). The DNA for the CDR3 is TGTGCCAGCAGCTTATATCGGTTAGATGGCAAAAACATTCAGTACTTC. The encoded protein is CASSLYRLDGKNIQYF.

This chain links TRBV4-3 with TRBJ2-2; D remains ambiguous. Germline values: CDR1 LGHNA, CDR2 YSLEER. V shed 0 bases and J shed 5 bases, with 7 bases lying between them. This CDR3 spans 14 amino acids. Here the CDR3 reads CASSQDPWTGELFF. For the CDR3, the DNA is TGCGCCAGCAGCCAAGATCCCTGGACCGGGGAGCTGTTTTTT.

The CDR3: CASSPSWTQYF. In nucleotides, the CDR3 is TGTGCCAGCAGTCCGAGTTGGACCCAGTACTTC. V and J are TRBV6-6 and TRBJ2-5, with unresolved D. This CDR3 comprises 11 residues. CDR1 and CDR2 from the germline V gene are MNHNY and SVGAGI (reference sequence). The V and J ends lost 5 bases and 7 bases respectively, with 8 bases between them.

V usage is TRBV5-6 and J usage is TRBJ2-1; D remains ambiguous. The V gene lost 1 base and the J gene lost 8 bases, with 7 bases spanning the gap. The length of the CDR3 is 12 residues. CDR1 and CDR2 (germline): SGHDT, YYEEEE. Here the CDR3 reads CASSLYGYEQFF. CDR3 DNA: TGTGCCAGCAGCTTGTATGGGTATGAGCAGTTCTTC.

The V gene is TRBV7-2, the J gene TRBJ2-7, with D possibly matching TRBD1 (7 bases). CDR3 length equals 15 residues. Germline V gene lookup returns CDR1 SGHTA and CDR2 FQGNSA. Between the trimmed V and J ends, which lost 5 bases and 2 bases, there was a span of 16 bases. The CDR3 here is CASSLRRDSAYEQYF. The DNA for the CDR3 is TGTGCCAGCAGCCTCCGGAGGGACAGCGCCTACGAGCAGTACTTC.

This chain links TRBV2 with TRBJ2-7; 9 nucleotides line up with TRBD1. Germline V CDR1 and CDR2: SNHLY, FYNNEI. Trimming took 0 bases from V and 4 from J; bases not matched to a gene: 7. This CDR3 has 16 amino acids. CDR3: CASSEALVGTGYEQYF. The CDR3 DNA is TGTGCCAGCAGTGAAGCACTAGTTGGGACAGGGTACGAGCAGTACTTC.

This clone was recorded once. The genes are TRBV5-6 and TRBJ2-2, with 8 bases lining up with TRBD2. V shed 1 base and J 7 bases; nucleotides not matched to a gene: 9. CDR3 length equals 16 residues. The V gene's germline CDR1 is SGHDT and CDR2 YYEEEE. The CDR3 nucleotides are TGTGCCAGCAGCTTGCCGATTAGCGGGATGGTCGGGGAGCTGTTTTTT. Translating it yields CASSLPISGMVGELFF.

This clone has just a few counts. CDR3 DNA: TGTGCCAGCAGCTTTGGGGAGGTGAAATCACCCCTCCACTTT. This translates into CASSFGEVKSPLHF. The chain employs TRBV7-9 and TRBJ1-6; D remains ambiguous. The CDR3 has 14 amino acids. The germline V gene encodes CDR1 SEHNR and CDR2 FQNEAQ (reference sequence). Trimming took 3 bases from V and 10 from J, leaving 13 bases between them.

V gene TRBV6-6 combines with J gene TRBJ2-7; TRBD2 aligns across 13 bases. The junction had 12 bases not matched to a gene; V was cut back by 8 bases and J by 5 bases. The CDR3 runs 16 residues. CDR1 and CDR2 from the germline V gene are MNHNY and SVGAGI (reference sequence). The CDR3 DNA reads as TGTGCCAGCTCCCATCGGGGACTAGCGGGAAGTAACGAGCAGTACTTC. Translation gives CASSHRGLAGSNEQYF.

The chain employs TRBV27 and TRBJ2-5; D is unclear. There are 15 residues in the CDR3. V lost 0 bases, J lost 4 bases, and 12 bases lay in between. The germline V gene encodes CDR1 MNHEY and CDR2 SMNVEV (reference sequence). The DNA of the CDR3 is TGTGCCAGCAGTTTATCAACCAGTGGTCGAGAGACCCAGTACTTC. This gives the protein CASSLSTSGRETQYF.

The chain carries TRBV19 and TRBJ1-5; D remains ambiguous. Germline V CDR1 and CDR2: LNHDA, SQIVND (reference sequence). Trimming removed 3 bases from V and 0 bases from J, with 9 bases in between. The CDR3 has 15 residues. The CDR3 DNA is TGTGCCAGTAGTATTTCTGTCTATAGCAATCAGCCCCAGCATTTT. As protein: CASSISVYSNQPQHF.

This chain joins TRBV7-9 and TRBJ2-1; TRBD2 aligns across 8 bases. Germline V CDR1 and CDR2: SEHNR, FQNEAQ (reference sequence). V was pared by 3 bases and J by 0 bases, with 4 bases of the junction left unmatched. CDR3 length: 16 residues. The CDR3 DNA reads TGTGCCAGCAGCTTTAGCGGGAAGAGCTCCTACAATGAGCAGTTCTTC. Translated: CASSFSGKSSYNEQFF.

The chain links TRBV7-9 to TRBJ1-4; D is undetermined. Germline V gene data show CDR1 as SEHNR and CDR2 as FQNEAQ (reference sequence). Trimming shortened V by 5 bases and J by 4 bases, and 14 bases separated the two germline ends. The CDR3 is 15 amino acids. CDR3 region: CASSPGGQINEKLFF. For the CDR3, the DNA is TGTGCCAGCAGCCCCGGCGGGCAAATTAATGAAAAACTGTTTTTT.

The J gene is TRBJ2-7, the V gene TRBV5-1; 8 nucleotides agree with TRBD1. This CDR3 comprises 16 residues. V dropped 4 bases and J dropped 2; count of bases not matched to a gene: 11. From germline, CDR1 is SGHRS and CDR2 YFSETQ. CDR3 sequence reads: CASSTSPGTGTYEQYF. CDR3 DNA sequence: TGCGCCAGCAGCACATCCCCCGGGACAGGAACCTACGAGCAGTACTTC.

This clone has only one observation. The genes are TRBV18 and TRBJ1-6, with TRBD1 matching 12 bases. V was pared by 3 bases and J by 9 bases, with 6 bases of the junction left unmatched. The germline V gene has CDR1 KGHSH and CDR2 LQKENI. The CDR3 length is 16 residues. CDR3 sequence reads: CASSPGQGAESSPLHF. The DNA of the CDR3 is TGTGCCAGCTCACCGGGACAGGGGGCGGAGAGTTCACCCCTCCACTTT.

The rearrangement uses TRBV19 and TRBJ2-5; 9 nucleotides match TRBD2. V gave up 3 bases and J gave up 1 base; unmatched junction bases: 6. CDR1 and CDR2 from the germline V gene are LNHDA and SQIVND (reference sequence). CDR3 length: 16 amino acids. CDR3 loop: CASSIGGRAVQETQYF. The DNA of the CDR3 is TGTGCCAGTAGTATCGGCGGGAGGGCCGTCCAAGAGACCCAGTACTTC.